This T cell receptor beta chain was observed in a study of blood T cells in healthy people across ages (dated by TCRdb to between 2014 and 2016). Context from the whole study: In model experiments, template switching captured roughly one uniquely barcoded TCR beta cDNA molecule for every two T cells. To avoid experimental bias, donors of different ages were spread randomly across the sequencing lanes. The donors were divided into four age groups: young (average around 17 years), middle-aged (around 41), aged (about 56) and long-lived (about 80). Using deep sequencing normalized with unique cDNA molecular identifiers, the study measured how TCR beta repertoire diversity changes with age. Using the same blood draw, the study looked at two additional independent replicas of 1 million unique cDNA reads for two donors, one aged 18 to 30 and the other aged 80 or older.

The roughly 39 donors, aged about 6 to 100 years, were systemically healthy Caucasian individuals from Russia. Each donor gave about 9.2 milliliters of peripheral blood, drawn into EDTA-treated Vacutainer tubes. Ficoll-Paque density-gradient centrifugation was used to isolate PBMCs, with at least 7 million obtained per sample. Trizol reagent was used to extract total RNA from PBMCs, with at least 6 micrograms per sample. The percentages of naive CD45RAhigh/CD27high T cells were determined by flow cytometry on a PBMC aliquot from every donor. The library relied on 5' RACE. Sequenced on an Illumina HiSeq 2500. The second PCR ran for roughly 7 to 12 cycles and used a J-beta primer mix along with a sample-barcoded 5' primer. A template-switch 5' adaptor carrying 12 random nucleotides introduced a unique molecular identifier onto each TCR beta cDNA molecule. Each sample yielded at least 2.5 million CDR3-containing paired-end reads. The Mint cDNA synthesis kit, primed by a TRBC-specific oligonucleotide, was used to synthesize first-strand cDNA from all RNA. Following uracil-DNA glycosylase treatment, all cDNA underwent a first 18-cycle PCR with the universal primers M1SS and BC2_uni_R. For the original study's pipeline: Each sample was normalized by randomly selecting 1 million high-quality reads, each carrying a distinct molecular identifier. Instead of being binned into consensus sequences, reads that shared molecular identifiers were thrown out. MiTCR, with a Q25 quality threshold and the strictest error-elimination algorithm, was used for CDR3 identification, clonotype clustering and error correction. Lower-bound total TCR beta diversity was estimated with a nonparametric unseen species model using Euler transformation. Starting from the raw public reads, TCRdb applied fastp trimming at Q25, assembled clones with MiXCR and retained in-frame beta chains. Records with the same CDR3 protein are collapsed into one entry carrying the most frequent genes and DNA. TCRdb, not the authors, supplied the V and J calls. The sample records about 1.8 million distinct CDR3 sequences, 40% to 55% of which are singletons. Clones ranked in the top ten supply 2.1% of the sample.

Paper-wide results and their limitations: Donor CMV infection status was unknown, potentially confounding age-related changes in expanded clonotypes. Conclusive comparison of naive and antigen-experienced compartments was prevented by the profiling of bulk unsorted PBMCs. Estimates of total diversity based on one million sequenced T cells were considered lower bounds and underestimates. There was a strong correlation between observed TCR beta diversity and the percentage of naive T cells measured by flow cytometry. Compared with the aged group, the long-lived group had more naive CD4+ T cells, fewer expanded clones and increased TCR diversity, a pattern suggesting age selection. Observed TCR beta diversity per million T cells fell roughly linearly with age, and a significant reduction was already apparent by age approximately 40.

A note on this clonotype: There is no known antigen for this receptor. Base qualities are not provided; no much larger clone lies one nucleotide away.

A distance of 19 bases separates the germline ends of V and J, which lose 7 bases and 1 base respectively. CDR1 is given as MGHDK and CDR2 as SYGVNS, both from the germline V gene. The CDR3 spans 17 residues, from the cysteine through the phenylalanine. The read is trimmed to its CDR3 DNA, 51 bases read in frame from base 1. The clonotype comes from a woman aged 40-49 years in good health. Rearrangement joined TRBV25-1 to TRBJ1-4, and possibly TRBD1, on 6 matching bases. The material sequenced was blood. The nucleotide sequence is given as TGTGCCAGCACCTCAGCGCTGGGGGCGGAAACTAATGAAAAACTGTTTTTT. Its translation reads: CASTSALGAETNEKLFF.